Listed below are T cell receptor beta chains from one sample, sequenced in a study of vaccination and CD4 T cells after COVID-19. No antigens are known for them. TCRdb recomputed calls from the PCR reads with MiXCR, one row per CDR3 protein. The sample has tens of thousands of distinct CDR3 sequences; almost 50% are singletons. The sample was CD4+ T cells from blood, cultured in vitro. Every receptor here comes from a human donor who had recovered from COVID-19. CDR3s include the opening cysteine and the closing phenylalanine or tryptophan. D genes are given only for firm matches. Expanded clones get a size class; other rows say once, few or many, or leave the size out.

clone_size j_call v_call d_call cdr3_nt cdr3_aa
- TRBJ2-7 TRBV6-5 TRBD2 TGTGCCAGCAGTTACTCGAAGAAAGCTAGCGGTGGGGAGCAGTACTTC CASSYSKKASGGEQYF
few TRBJ1-6 TRBV19 TRBD1 TGTGCCAGTAGGGTGACAGGGGGTAAAGGAAATTCACCCCTCCACTTT CASRVTGGKGNSPLHF
- TRBJ2-1 TRBV6-1 TRBD2 TGTGCCAGTAGGACCACTAGCGGGAGAAGGATTGAGCAGTTCTTC CASRTTSGRRIEQFF
- TRBJ1-1 TRBV29-1 TRBD1 TGCAGCGTTGAGGAGGGGGCTATTGGTGAAGCTTTCTTT CSVEEGAIGEAFF
few TRBJ1-2 TRBV6-1 - TGTGCCACTCACAGGGCCTTCTATGGCTACACCTTC CATHRAFYGYTF
- TRBJ1-2 TRBV27 - TGTGCCAGCAGCGGGGTGATTGGGGGACGGGACTATGGCTACACCTTC CASSGVIGGRDYGYTF
- TRBJ2-3 TRBV6-4 - TGTGCCAGCGGCAGGGCCGACCTCACAGATACGCAGTATTTT CASGRADLTDTQYF
- TRBJ2-7 TRBV6-5 - TGTGCCAGCAGTTCCATGGCAGGCCTCTCCTTCGAGCAGTACTTC CASSSMAGLSFEQYF
- TRBJ1-2 TRBV4-1 - TGCGCCAGCAGCCAAGATCGCCGCCGCGTCCCCCGGGGTGGCTACACCTTC CASSQDRRRVPRGGYTF
- TRBJ1-5 TRBV19 - TGTGCCAGTAGACGAGACGGGCCTAATAGCAATCAGCCCCAGCATTTT CASRRDGPNSNQPQHF